These 27 T cell receptor beta chains share one sample of origin, sequenced in a study of T-cell memory formation after mild COVID-19. TCRdb fed the 5' RACE reads into MiXCR, producing one record per CDR3 protein. The profile shows approximately 560,000 distinct CDR3 sequences, 17% of them singletons. The source material was PBMCs or a T cell subset sorted from them (not recorded which). All receptors derive from an adult woman who had mild COVID-19 (a few samples of this study predate the infection). Cell type and time point are not known.

This clonotype was counted ten times or more. The genes are TRBV5-1 and TRBJ2-7, with a weak D call TRBD2 (5 bases). The CDR3 is 16 amino acids. The germline gives CDR1 SGHRS, CDR2 YFSETQ. Trimming cost V 4 bases and J 1 base, with 18 bases left between them. The CDR3 loop reads CASSPAGLKGSYEQYF. The CDR3 coding sequence is TGCGCCAGCAGCCCTGCTGGACTCAAAGGGTCCTACGAGCAGTACTTC.

The gene calls are TRBV27 and TRBJ2-5; the match to TRBD2 covers 12 bases. Losses at the gene ends were 4 bases for V and 5 bases for J; bases not matched to a gene: 26. Germline CDR1 and CDR2: MNHEY and SMNVEV (reference sequence). CDR3 length: 22 amino acids. CDR3 protein: CASSSHETGYRLAGGPWETQYF. CDR3 bases: TGTGCCAGCAGTTCACACGAGACAGGTTACAGGCTAGCGGGAGGGCCTTGGGAGACCCAGTACTTC.

V is TRBV7-8 and J is TRBJ2-1; no reliable D call. This CDR3 has 14 amino acids. V was trimmed by 5 bases and J by 7 bases, leaving 15 bases between them. CDR1 and CDR2 from the germline V gene are SGHVS and FQNEAQ. In DNA, the CDR3 is TGTGCCAGCAGCACTTCCCCAGTTGGAAATGAGCAGTTCTTC. As protein: CASSTSPVGNEQFF.

The rearrangement uses TRBV27 and TRBJ2-3; TRBD2 matches at 13 bases. The CDR3 runs 16 residues. V dropped 3 bases and J dropped 7; count of bases not matched to a gene: 7. Germline-derived CDR1 and CDR2 are MNHEY and SMNVEV (reference sequence). Here the CDR3 reads CASSFRTSGSIHTQYF. CDR3 in DNA: TGTGCCAGCAGTTTCCGGACTAGCGGGAGTATCCATACGCAGTATTTT.

This clonotype came up once. This chain joins TRBV20-1 and TRBJ2-7; D unresolved. CDR3 length: 12 residues. The V end was cut by 5 bases, the J end by 6 bases, with 14 bases between. Germline CDR1 DFQATT, CDR2 SNEGSKA (reference sequence). In DNA form, the CDR3 reads TGCAGTGCTTCGACCGGGCCGCTCGAGCAGTACTTC. Translating gives CSASTGPLEQYF.

This rearrangement joins TRBV7-9 to TRBJ2-3; D gene uncertain. Trimming took off 0 bases at V and 4 bases at J, with 8 bases between the two ends. From germline, CDR1 is SEHNR and CDR2 FQNEAQ (reference sequence). The CDR3 length is 14 residues. CDR3 protein: CASSLALRPDTQYF. As DNA, the CDR3 is TGTGCCAGCAGCTTAGCGCTGAGACCAGATACGCAGTATTTT.

This clonotype was detected ten times or more. The genes are TRBV11-3 and TRBJ2-1; D tentatively fits TRBD1 or TRBD2 (5 bases each). Trimming cost V 0 bases and J 9 bases, with 12 bases left between them. The CDR3 consists of 14 residues. The germline V gene encodes CDR1 SGHNT and CDR2 YENEEA. The CDR3 sequence: CASSLEGPRSEQFF. CDR3 sequence (DNA): TGTGCCAGCAGCTTAGAGGGACCTAGGAGTGAGCAGTTCTTC. Supplemented by reference TRBV11-3 and TRBJ2-1, the full variable domain reads EAGVVQSPRYKIIEKKQPVAFWCNPISGHNTLYWYLQNLGQGPELLIRYENEEAVDDSQLPKDRFSAERLKGVDSTLKIQPAELGDSAVYLCASSLEGPRSEQFFGPGTRLTVL.

The chain uses TRBV5-1 and TRBJ2-1; D is possibly TRBD1 or TRBD2 (6 bases each). The V gene lost 0 bases and the J gene lost 0 bases, with 13 bases spanning the gap. The CDR3 spans 17 residues. CDR1 and CDR2 (germline): SGHRS, YFSETQ. In DNA, the CDR3 is TGCGCCAGCAGCTTGGAGGGGGGCCTAAGCTCCTACAATGAGCAGTTCTTC. Translating it yields CASSLEGGLSSYNEQFF.

V is TRBV12-3 or TRBV12-4 and J is TRBJ2-1; 8 bases fit TRBD1. V gave up 4 bases and J gave up 2 bases; unmatched junction bases: 7. The CDR3 loop spans 16 amino acids. The CDR3 region is CASSSDDRGAYNEQFF. The DNA of the CDR3 is TGTGCCAGCAGTTCCGATGACAGGGGAGCCTACAATGAGCAGTTCTTC.

This clonotype turned up a few times. The rearrangement joins TRBV3-1 to TRBJ1-2; weak D call: TRBD1 (5 bases). The germline gives CDR1 LGHDT, CDR2 YNNKEL (reference sequence). V dropped 2 bases and J dropped 4 bases, with 17 bases sitting between them. The CDR3 is made up of 16 amino acids. The DNA for the CDR3 is TGTGCCAGCAGCCAAAAGGGCGGCGGGGGATCCTATGGCTACACCTTC. It codes for CASSQKGGGGSYGYTF.

The rearrangement uses TRBV7-6 and TRBJ1-2, with 7 bases aligning to TRBD1. The J segment lost 5 bases and the V segment lost 1 base, leaving 13 bases of the junction unmatched. Germline CDR1 SGHVS, CDR2 FNYEAQ. CDR3 size: 17 residues. CDR3 sequence: CASSLGASGTDEYGYTF. The CDR3 region has the DNA TGTGCCAGCAGCTTAGGGGCCTCCGGGACAGACGAGTATGGCTACACCTTC.

The V call is TRBV20-1, the J call TRBJ2-1, with 8 bases that match TRBD2. Trimming cost V 5 bases and J 9 bases; bases outside gene matches: 12. The CDR3 extends over 14 amino acids. Germline values: CDR1 DFQATT, CDR2 SNEGSKA (reference sequence). This CDR3 is CSAEPGLVGGEQFF. In nucleotides, the CDR3 is TGCAGTGCTGAACCGGGACTAGTTGGGGGTGAGCAGTTCTTC.

This clonotype came up a few times. This chain links TRBV7-9 with TRBJ1-5, with D possibly matching TRBD1 (6 bases). In germline, CDR1 is SEHNR, CDR2 FQNEAQ (reference sequence). The CDR3 length is 16 residues. Trimming removed 5 bases at V and 0 bases at J, with 14 bases between. The CDR3 bases are TGTGCCAGCAGCCCGTCAACAGGGAATAGCAATCAGCCCCAGCATTTT. It is translated as CASSPSTGNSNQPQHF.

The chain links TRBV7-9 to TRBJ1-3; D perhaps matches TRBD1 (5 bases). Trimming removed 6 bases at V and 4 bases at J, with 13 bases between. Germline V CDR1 and CDR2: SEHNR, FQNEAQ (reference sequence). The CDR3 is made up of 14 amino acids. The CDR3 sequence is CASRRDSPGNTIYF. The CDR3 nucleotides read TGTGCCAGCAGAAGAGACAGCCCCGGAAACACCATATATTTT.

The chain employs TRBV5-4 and TRBJ2-7, with 7 nucleotides matching TRBD1. Losses at the gene ends were 4 bases for V and 5 bases for J; bases not matched to a gene: 6. This CDR3 is 13 amino acids long. The germline CDR1 and CDR2 sequences are SGHNT and YYREEE (reference sequence). CDR3 nucleotides: TGTGCCAGCAGCGGCCCAGGGGGTAACGAGCAGTACTTC. Protein sequence: CASSGPGGNEQYF.

The chain carries TRBV12-3 or TRBV12-4 and TRBJ2-1; a weak D match, TRBD1 (5 bases). The CDR3 consists of 15 residues. Between the trimmed V and J ends, which lost 2 bases and 5 bases, there was a span of 13 bases. The CDR3 DNA is TGTGCCAGCAGTTTATTTGGGGCAGTTAACAATGAGCAGTTCTTC. Translated: CASSLFGAVNNEQFF.

J is TRBJ2-5 and V is TRBV2; TRBD2 matches at 7 bases. CDR1 is SNHLY, CDR2 FYNNEI, per germline. The CDR3 covers 15 residues. The junction had 17 bases not matched to a gene; V was cut back by 9 bases and J by 7 bases. Here the CDR3 reads CASLSHGTIMATQYF. Written as DNA, the CDR3 is TGTGCCAGTTTATCCCACGGGACTATAATGGCGACCCAGTACTTC.

This clonotype was counted a few times. The genes are TRBV4-1 and TRBJ2-7; a weak D match, TRBD2 (5 bases). Germline CDR1 MGHRA, CDR2 YSYEKL. The CDR3 sequence is 16 residues long. V gave up 1 base and J gave up 9 bases, with 22 bases separating them. CDR3 region: CASSQVRGSDRLGQYF. The CDR3, as DNA: TGCGCCAGCAGCCAAGTTAGAGGGTCGGACCGCCTGGGGCAGTACTTC.

J is TRBJ2-1 and V is TRBV30; D call uncertain. Trimming pared 1 base from V and 4 bases from J, leaving 14 bases between. Germline-derived CDR1 and CDR2 are GTSNPN and SVGIG (reference sequence). The CDR3 runs 15 residues. The CDR3: CAWSGESTLYNEQFF. The CDR3 DNA is TGTGCCTGGAGTGGGGAATCGACCCTATACAATGAGCAGTTCTTC. Drawing the rest from reference TRBV30 and TRBJ2-1, the complete variable domain is SQTIHQWPATLVQPVGSPLSLECTVEGTSNPNLYWYRQAAGRGLQLLFYSVGIGQISSEVPQNLSASRPQDRQFILSSKKLLLSDSGFYLCAWSGESTLYNEQFFGPGTRLTVL.

This clonotype was seen more than once but under ten times. The V gene is TRBV5-1, the J gene TRBJ2-7, with a tentative D call TRBD1 (6 bases). Germline CDR1 reads SGHRS; CDR2 reads YFSETQ. This CDR3 is 14 amino acids long. Trimming took 3 bases from V and 4 from J, leaving 14 bases between them. CDR3 in DNA: TGCGCCAGCAGCTCTCAGGGGAGAGAGTACGAGCAGTACTTC. This gives the protein CASSSQGREYEQYF.

This clonotype was recorded a few times. V gene TRBV20-1 combines with J gene TRBJ2-1; 9 nucleotides agree with TRBD2. Germline lookup yields CDR1 DFQATT and CDR2 SNEGSKA (reference sequence). The CDR3 sequence is 16 residues long. V shed 3 bases, J shed 0 bases, and the junction held 6 bases outside the gene matches. The CDR3 nucleotides are TGCAGTGCTAGGGCGCGGGAGGGTCGCTCCTACAATGAGCAGTTCTTC. This translates into CSARAREGRSYNEQFF.

This clonotype has more than one count but fewer than ten. The chain joins TRBV25-1 to TRBJ2-1, with 8 positions matching TRBD2. CDR1 MGHDK and CDR2 SYGVNS come from the germline V gene. After removal of 7 bases from V and 7 bases from J, the junction contained 9 bases not matched to a gene. This CDR3 contains 14 residues. Written as DNA, the CDR3 is TGTGCCAGCAATCCCGGGACTAGGAGGAATGAGCAGTTCTTC. Protein sequence: CASNPGTRRNEQFF. The full variable domain, its missing parts supplied by reference TRBV25-1 and TRBJ2-1, is EADIYQTPRYLVIGTGKKITLECSQTMGHDKMYWYQQDPGMELHLIHYSYGVNSTEKGDLSSESTVSRIRTEHFPLTLESARPSHTSQYLCASNPGTRRNEQFFGPGTRLTVL.

The V and J genes are TRBV18 and TRBJ1-1; 7 bases are a match to TRBD1. Germline-derived CDR1 and CDR2 are KGHSH and LQKENI. This CDR3 has 17 residues. Unmatched junction bases numbered 12, after V lost 2 bases and J lost 3 bases. CDR3 in DNA: TGTGCCAGCTCACCAAGACAGGGAAGAACACCGGACACTGAAGCTTTCTTT. This translates into CASSPRQGRTPDTEAFF.

The chain's CDR3 is CSARLAGSREQYF. CDR3 sequence (DNA): TGCAGTGCAAGACTAGCGGGGTCGAGAGAGCAGTACTTC. V is TRBV20-1 and J is TRBJ2-7, with TRBD2 matching 11 bases. With 6 bases clipped from V and 7 bases from J, the junction kept 8 bases outside the gene matches. CDR3 length: 13 residues. Germline-derived CDR1 and CDR2 are DFQATT and SNEGSKA (reference sequence).

This clonotype was recorded many times. V is TRBV7-9 and J is TRBJ1-2; D unclear. The V end was cut by 3 bases, the J end by 7 bases, with 12 bases between. The CDR3 extends over 13 amino acids. Germline values: CDR1 SEHNR, CDR2 FQNEAQ (reference sequence). The DNA of the CDR3 is TGTGCCAGCAGCTTCGATGTGGGCGGTGGCTACACCTTC. Its protein is CASSFDVGGGYTF.

The rearrangement joins TRBV5-1 to TRBJ2-3, with a possible D match to TRBD1 (5 bases). CDR3 length equals 15 residues. Germline V gene data show CDR1 as SGHRS and CDR2 as YFSETQ. Trimming left V 4 bases short and J 2 bases short, with 14 bases between. The CDR3 reads CASSLPDTFTDTQYF. The CDR3 DNA reads as TGCGCCAGCAGCCTACCGGACACGTTCACAGATACGCAGTATTTT.

The chain recombines TRBV12-3 or TRBV12-4 with TRBJ2-5, with a tentative D call TRBD2 (6 bases). The CDR3 length is 15 residues. Trimming removed 1 base from V and 5 bases from J, with 14 bases in between. This CDR3 is CASSLVREVRETQYF. CDR3 coding DNA: TGTGCCAGCAGTTTAGTTAGGGAGGTCCGGGAGACCCAGTACTTC.